This passage covers 17 T cell receptor beta chains from one sample sequenced in a study of T cells in Graves' hyperthyroidism and ophthalmopathy. Amplification yielded TCR beta CDR3 regions, with RNA transcripts as the source. Researchers ran a first-round RT-PCR on the TCR CDR3 using the HTBI primer set. In TCRdb, the multiplex PCR reads were re-called with MiXCR into one record per CDR3 protein. Of about 690,000 distinct CDR3 sequences listed, 17% are singletons. The sequenced material came from blood. All receptors come from a man over 45 with Graves' hyperthyroidism.

At least ten counts were recorded for this clonotype. This chain joins TRBV28 and TRBJ2-3; D not resolved. V was clipped by 5 bases and J by 0 bases, with 12 bases between them. The CDR3 has 15 amino acids. Germline CDR1 reads MDHEN; CDR2 reads SYDVKM. The CDR3: CASSPYWLSTDTQYF. CDR3 in DNA: TGTGCCAGCAGTCCCTACTGGCTTAGCACAGATACGCAGTATTTT.

This rearrangement joins TRBV6-2 or TRBV6-3 to TRBJ2-7, with a tentative D call TRBD1 (6 bases). Germline loops: CDR1 MNHEY, CDR2 SVGEGT. CDR3 length equals 15 residues. V lost 1 base and J lost 0, with 10 bases in between. The CDR3 sequence: CASSYYDRSSYEQYF. The CDR3 bases are TGTGCCAGCAGTTACTATGACAGGAGCTCCTACGAGCAGTACTTC.

This clonotype was recorded at least ten times. DNA for the CDR3: TGTGCCACCAGTGCAGGGAGCAATCAGCCCCAGCATTTT. Translated, it gives CATSAGSNQPQHF. The chain has TRBV24-1 and TRBJ1-5, with D tentatively TRBD1 (5 bases). The V gene's germline CDR1 is KGHDR and CDR2 SFDVKD. Trimming removed 5 bases from V and 1 base from J, with 5 bases in between. The CDR3 has 13 residues.

V and J are TRBV6-1 and TRBJ2-1; 13 nucleotides align to TRBD2. The germline gives CDR1 MNHNS, CDR2 SASEGT. The V gene end was trimmed by 5 bases and the J gene end by 8 bases; junction bases not matched to a gene: 9. CDR3 length: 16 amino acids. The CDR3 DNA is TGTGCCAGCAGTCACGGGGGGACTAGCGGGAAATATGAGCAGTTCTTC. This sequence encodes CASSHGGTSGKYEQFF.

The chain employs TRBV10-3 and TRBJ2-5; TRBD2 aligns across 12 bases. Germline V gene lookup returns CDR1 ENHRY and CDR2 SYGVKD. V trimming: 3 bases; J trimming: 5 bases; junction bases outside the gene matches: 10. The CDR3 contains 17 residues. In DNA form, the CDR3 reads TGTGCCATCAGTGATCGGGCTAGCGGGAGGGCCGGGGAGACCCAGTACTTC. It encodes CAISDRASGRAGETQYF.

V gene TRBV7-2 combines with J gene TRBJ2-7; 11 positions agree with TRBD1. CDR3 length: 15 residues. J was trimmed by 8 bases and V by 1 base; bases with no gene match: 7. The germline V gene encodes CDR1 SGHTA and CDR2 FQGNSA. CDR3 bases: TGTGCCAGCAGCTTAGTAGGGGGACAGGGGGGTAAGCAGTACTTC. Translated, it gives CASSLVGGQGGKQYF.

This clonotype was observed at least ten times. The gene calls are TRBV28 and TRBJ1-1, with D possibly TRBD1 on 6 matching bases. The CDR3 spans 16 residues. Between the trimmed V and J ends, which lost 4 bases and 1 base, there was a span of 16 bases. Germline V gene sequence: CDR1 MDHEN, CDR2 SYDVKM. The CDR3 nucleotides are TGTGCCAGCAGTTCCTCCCGTAGAGGGGGGAACACTGAAGCTTTCTTT. Translating gives CASSSSRRGGNTEAFF.

This clonotype appeared many times. The rearrangement links TRBV6-2 or TRBV6-3 to TRBJ2-1; 12 nucleotides agree with TRBD2. The CDR3 covers 18 residues. Germline loops: CDR1 MNHEY, CDR2 SVGEGT. DNA of the CDR3: TGTGCAGTCGTCGGGGGGCTAGCGGGAGGGCGCTCCTACAATGAGCAGTTCTTC. Translating it yields CAVVGGLAGGRSYNEQFF.

The sample holds a few counts of this clonotype. The genes are TRBV6-1 and TRBJ2-7; TRBD2 might be the D (6 bases). The CDR3 sequence is 15 residues long. Germline CDR1 MNHNS, CDR2 SASEGT. V was trimmed by 6 bases and J by 0 bases, leaving 15 bases between them. The CDR3 region is CASRRLASNSYEQYF. The CDR3 DNA reads TGTGCCAGCAGACGTCTAGCGTCTAACTCCTACGAGCAGTACTTC.

This clonotype was seen ten or more times. The chain employs TRBV28 and TRBJ2-7, with a possible D match to TRBD2 (7 bases). There are 16 residues in the CDR3. Trimming removed 1 base at V and 1 base at J, with 14 bases between. Per the germline V gene, CDR1 is MDHEN and CDR2 is SYDVKM. The CDR3 is CASSLLGGQWSYEQYF. In DNA form, the CDR3 reads TGTGCCAGCAGTTTATTGGGGGGGCAGTGGTCCTACGAGCAGTACTTC.

V usage is TRBV9 and J usage is TRBJ2-6; D is undetermined. Looked up from germline, CDR1 is SGDLS and CDR2 is YYNGEE. V lost 4 bases and J 4 bases, leaving 18 bases between the germline ends. This CDR3 has 17 amino acids. Here the CDR3 reads CASSPTGQAPGANVLTF. DNA for the CDR3: TGTGCCAGCAGCCCAACTGGGCAGGCCCCCGGGGCCAACGTCCTGACTTTC. The full variable domain, in which reference TRBV9 and TRBJ2-6 provide the parts outside the CDR3, is DSGVTQTPKHLITATGQRVTLRCSPRSGDLSVYWYQQSLDQGLQFLIQYYNGEERAKGNILERFSAQQFPDLHSELNLSSLELGDSALYFCASSPTGQAPGANVLTFGAGSRLTVL.

This clonotype was counted only a few times. The chain joins TRBV7-8 to TRBJ1-5; no clear D gene. Per the germline V gene, CDR1 is SGHVS and CDR2 is FQNEAQ. Trimming took off 1 base at V and 2 bases at J, with 12 bases between the two ends. This CDR3 is 16 amino acids long. The chain's CDR3 is CASSLVPGSGNQPQHF. CDR3 DNA sequence: TGTGCCAGCAGCTTAGTTCCGGGATCCGGCAATCAGCCCCAGCATTTT.

This clonotype turned up a few times. The CDR3 loop reads CATTDRDRIYSGANVLTF. CDR3 coding DNA: TGTGCCACCACGGACAGGGACAGGATTTACTCTGGGGCCAACGTCCTGACTTTC. The rearrangement uses TRBV15 and TRBJ2-6, with 8 positions matching TRBD1. Germline trimming cut 7 bases from V and 0 bases from J; bases unmatched to any gene: 11. Germline CDR1 is LNHNV and CDR2 is YYDKDF (reference sequence). CDR3 length: 18 amino acids.

This clonotype was detected ten times or more. The gene calls are TRBV2 and TRBJ2-1; D is ambiguous. The CDR3 has 12 residues. Germline values: CDR1 SNHLY, CDR2 FYNNEI. Trimming removed 5 bases at V and 7 bases at J, with 9 bases between. CDR3 nucleotide sequence: TGTGCCAGCAGTTGGTTTGAGAATGAGCAGTTCTTC. Translated, it gives CASSWFENEQFF.

This clonotype appeared many times. The chain carries TRBV30 and TRBJ2-5; tentative D call: TRBD1 (6 bases). V dropped 2 bases and J dropped 4 bases, with 11 bases sitting between them. This CDR3 has 13 residues. Germline V gene lookup returns CDR1 GTSNPN and CDR2 SVGIG (reference sequence). CDR3 region: CAWSTGLGETQYF. In DNA form, the CDR3 reads TGTGCCTGGAGTACAGGGTTAGGAGAGACCCAGTACTTC.

The gene calls are TRBV4-1 and TRBJ2-5; D may be TRBD1 (5 bases). Trimming stripped 0 bases from V and 6 bases from J, with 11 bases between. Germline V lookup: CDR1 MGHRA, CDR2 YSYEKL. The CDR3 covers 14 residues. The CDR3 sequence is CASSQDSDIKTQYF. DNA of the CDR3: TGCGCCAGCAGCCAAGATTCGGACATCAAGACCCAGTACTTC.

This chain links TRBV19 with TRBJ1-4; D is possibly TRBD1 (6 bases). In germline, CDR1 is LNHDA, CDR2 SQIVND (reference sequence). The CDR3 runs 15 residues. Trimming took off 4 bases at V and 3 bases at J, with 12 bases between the two ends. The DNA of the CDR3 is TGTGCCAGTAGTACCCGGACAGCAGCTAATGAAAAACTGTTTTTT. Residues: CASSTRTAANEKLFF.